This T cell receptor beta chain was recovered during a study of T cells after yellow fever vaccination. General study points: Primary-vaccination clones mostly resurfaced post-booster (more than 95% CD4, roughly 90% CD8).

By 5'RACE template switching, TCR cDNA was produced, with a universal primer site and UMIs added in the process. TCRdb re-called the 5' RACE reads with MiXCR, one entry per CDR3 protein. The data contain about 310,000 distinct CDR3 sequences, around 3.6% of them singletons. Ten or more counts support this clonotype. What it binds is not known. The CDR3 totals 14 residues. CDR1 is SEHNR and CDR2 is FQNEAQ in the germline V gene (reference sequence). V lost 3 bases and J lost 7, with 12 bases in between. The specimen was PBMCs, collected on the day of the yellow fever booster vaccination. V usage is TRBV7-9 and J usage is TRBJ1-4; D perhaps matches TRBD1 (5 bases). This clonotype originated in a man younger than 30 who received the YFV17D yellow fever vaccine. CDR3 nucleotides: TGTGCCAGCAGCTTCGGTGTGGGGGGTGAAAAACTGTTTTTT. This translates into CASSFGVGGEKLFF.